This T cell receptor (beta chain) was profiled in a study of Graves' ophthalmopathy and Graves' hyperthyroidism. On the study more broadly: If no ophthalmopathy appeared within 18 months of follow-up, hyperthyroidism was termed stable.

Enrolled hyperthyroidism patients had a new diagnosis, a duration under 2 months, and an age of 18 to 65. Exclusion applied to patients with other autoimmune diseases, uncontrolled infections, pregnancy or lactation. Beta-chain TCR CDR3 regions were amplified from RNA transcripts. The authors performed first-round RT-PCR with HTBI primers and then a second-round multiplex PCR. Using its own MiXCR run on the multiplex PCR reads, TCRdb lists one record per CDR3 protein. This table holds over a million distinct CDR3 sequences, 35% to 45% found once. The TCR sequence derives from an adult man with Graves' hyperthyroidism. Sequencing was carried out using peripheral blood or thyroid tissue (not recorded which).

In nucleotides, the CDR3 is TGTGCCAGCAGCTTACTCCCCGGGGTGATGAATGAAAAACTGTTTTTT. Its protein product is CASSLLPGVMNEKLFF. The genes are TRBV7-9 and TRBJ1-4; D unresolved. CDR1 is SEHNR, CDR2 FQNEAQ, per germline (reference sequence). Trimming cost V 2 bases and J 5 bases, with 15 bases left between them. The CDR3 sequence is 16 residues long.